These 16 T cell receptor beta chains were sequenced from one sample in a study of beta chain features in type 1 diabetes. The study reverse transcribed the entire isolated RNA, so it sequenced expressed TCRB transcripts. This table comes from immunoSEQ multiplex PCR, and its TCRdb copy is limited to in-frame clones, with some not included. This sample has some 900,000 clones, with about a sixth found just once. The sequenced sample was naive CD4+ T cells from blood. These receptors all come from a woman aged 18-29 years in good health.

The J gene is TRBJ1-1, the V gene TRBV6-5, with TRBD1 matching 9 bases. There are 15 residues in the CDR3. Trimming took 4 bases from V and 0 from J; bases not matched to a gene: 3. Germline V gene lookup returns CDR1 MNHEY and CDR2 SVGAGI. CDR3 loop: CASSSGQGLNTEAFF. The CDR3 nucleotides read TGTGCCAGCAGTTCGGGACAGGGACTGAACACTGAAGCTTTCTTT.

The genes are TRBV5-6 and TRBJ1-2; D call uncertain. Per the germline V gene, CDR1 is SGHDT and CDR2 is YYEEEE. With 4 bases removed from V and 3 bases from J, the gap between germline ends came to 7 bases. The CDR3 has 12 amino acids. CDR3 DNA: TGTGCCAGCAGCCGCACAGACTATGGCTACACCTTC. It translates to CASSRTDYGYTF.

The V and J genes are TRBV7-2 and TRBJ2-7; 8 bases align to TRBD1. CDR3 length: 14 amino acids. The germline CDR1 and CDR2 sequences are SGHTA and FQGNSA. The junction had 4 bases not matched to a gene; V was cut back by 4 bases and J by 2 bases. In DNA form, the CDR3 reads TGTGCCAGCAGCTCGGACAGGGTAGCCTACGAGCAGTACTTC. Translation: CASSSDRVAYEQYF.

This clone showed up just a few times. The chain uses TRBV7-9 and TRBJ2-6, with 10 positions matching TRBD1. Trimming took 1 base from V and 0 from J; bases not matched to a gene: 0. The CDR3 spans 17 residues. The germline V gene has CDR1 SEHNR and CDR2 FQNEAQ (reference sequence). DNA for the CDR3: TGTGCCAGCAGCTTAGGGACAGGGGGCTCTGGGGCCAACGTCCTGACTTTC. Protein product: CASSLGTGGSGANVLTF. Supplemented by reference TRBV7-9 and TRBJ2-6, the full variable domain reads DTGVSQNPRHKITKRGQNVTFRCDPISEHNRLYWYRQTLGQGPEFLTYFQNEAQLEKSRLLSDRFSAERPKGSFSTLEIQRTEQGDSAMYLCASSLGTGGSGANVLTFGAGSRLTVL.

The CDR3 sequence is CASWAQTSRTYEQYF. CDR3 DNA: TGTGCCAGTTGGGCTCAGACTAGCCGAACCTACGAGCAGTACTTC. The chain employs TRBV6-6 and TRBJ2-7; 7 bases map to TRBD2. The CDR3 length is 15 residues. Looked up from germline, CDR1 is MNHNY and CDR2 is SVGAGI (reference sequence). V trimming: 9 bases; J trimming: 2 bases; junction bases outside the gene matches: 13.

Details on this clone: This CDR3 is also generated by other DNA sequences in the sample. The chain joins TRBV20-1 to TRBJ2-1; D ambiguous. V was pared by 1 base and J by 9 bases, with 7 bases between. The CDR3 runs 11 residues. The germline CDR1 and CDR2 sequences are DFQATT and SNEGSKA (reference sequence). CDR3 DNA: TGCAGTGCTAGAGTGGGTCGTGAGCAGTTCTTC. It codes for CSARVGREQFF.

The table lists this clone with a few counts. The genes are TRBV29-1 and TRBJ1-2, with 7 nucleotides matching TRBD1. This CDR3 is built from 14 residues. J was trimmed by 4 bases and V by 7 bases; bases with no gene match: 12. Germline V lookup: CDR1 SQVTM, CDR2 ANQGSEA. DNA for the CDR3: TGCAGCGCCGATACGACAGGGACTGGCTATGGCTACACCTTC. As protein: CSADTTGTGYGYTF.

The chain has TRBV20-1 and TRBJ2-3, with D hard to call. Trimming shortened V by 4 bases and J by 1 base, and 3 bases separated the two germline ends. Germline CDR1 is DFQATT and CDR2 is SNEGSKA (reference sequence). The CDR3 extends over 11 amino acids. Here the CDR3 DNA reads TGCAGTGCTACAGGCACAGATACGCAGTATTTT. This encodes CSATGTDTQYF.

This clone was found a few times. J is TRBJ2-1 and V is TRBV28; TRBD2 matches 7 bases. J was trimmed by 11 bases and V by 2 bases; bases with no gene match: 3. CDR1 is MDHEN and CDR2 is SYDVKM in the germline V gene. The CDR3 has 12 amino acids. CDR3 residues: CASSLAGTKQFF. The CDR3 DNA reads as TGTGCCAGCAGTTTAGCCGGGACTAAGCAGTTCTTC.

A few counts support this clone. The genes are TRBV2 and TRBJ2-5; tentatively, D is TRBD2 (5 bases). Judging by the DNA end, TRBJ2-7 fits better; the J call may be wrong. Germline CDR1 is SNHLY and CDR2 is FYNNEI. This CDR3 region has 12 residues. CDR3 protein: CASTRDTYEQYF. The CDR3 DNA reads TGTGCCAGCACCCGGGATACCTACGAGCAGTACTTC.

This clone was observed a few times. V gene TRBV27 combines with J gene TRBJ2-3; D gene unclear. The CDR3 runs to 13 residues. Trimming left V 3 bases short and J 2 bases short, with 6 bases between. From germline, CDR1 is MNHEY and CDR2 SMNVEV (reference sequence). The CDR3 DNA follows: TGTGCCAGCAGTTTGGGGAACACAGATACGCAGTATTTT. Translating gives CASSLGNTDTQYF.

V is TRBV2 and J is TRBJ2-5, with 11 positions matching TRBD2. Germline-derived CDR1 and CDR2 are SNHLY and FYNNEI. Germline trimming cut 8 bases from V and 11 bases from J; bases unmatched to any gene: 10. The CDR3 has 13 amino acids. The CDR3, as DNA: TGTGCCAGCGCCACGGGACTAGCGGCAGAGCAGTACTTC. Protein product: CASATGLAAEQYF. The full variable domain, rest sourced from reference TRBV2 and TRBJ2-5, is EPEVTQTPSHQVTQMGQEVILRCVPISNHLYFYWYRQILGQKVEFLVSFYNNEISEKSEIFDDQFSVERPDGSNFTLKIRSTKLEDSAMYFCASATGLAAEQYFGPGTRLLVL.

This clone was seen a handful of times. The rearrangement joins TRBV7-2 to TRBJ2-1, with D possibly TRBD2 on 6 matching bases. Germline assignment: CDR1 SGHTA and CDR2 FQGNSA. This CDR3 has 17 amino acids. Trimming removed 1 base at V and 0 bases at J, with 13 bases between. This CDR3 reads CASSLVGTLSSYNEQFF. Here the CDR3 DNA reads TGTGCCAGCAGCTTAGTAGGGACTTTAAGCTCCTACAATGAGCAGTTCTTC.

V gene TRBV11-2 combines with J gene TRBJ2-1; the D gene is possibly TRBD2 (5 bases). V was cut by 3 bases and J by 7 bases, with 13 bases left in between. The germline V gene encodes CDR1 SGHAT and CDR2 FQNNGV. The CDR3 runs to 14 residues. The CDR3 loop is CASSLGYPGNEQFF. The CDR3 coding sequence is TGTGCCAGCAGCTTGGGTTATCCGGGGAATGAGCAGTTCTTC.

This clone appeared a few times. The chain carries TRBV5-1 and TRBJ2-1; 9 nucleotides match TRBD1. The V gene end was trimmed by 2 bases and the J gene end by 7 bases; junction bases not matched to a gene: 1. Germline CDR1 reads SGHRS; CDR2 reads YFSETQ. The CDR3 has 13 amino acids. The CDR3 loop reads CASSFGQGNEQFF. The CDR3 DNA reads TGCGCCAGCAGCTTCGGACAGGGGAATGAGCAGTTCTTC.

The CDR3 DNA is TGTGCCAGCAGCGTTCCCGGCGGTTCCAAGTTCTTC. Residues: CASSVPGGSKFF. V gene TRBV9 combines with J gene TRBJ2-1, with unresolved D. Germline V gives CDR1 SGDLS, CDR2 YYNGEE. V was cut by 2 bases and J by 14 bases, with 14 bases left in between. CDR3 length equals 12 residues.